What follows are 20 T cell receptor beta chains derived from one specimen sequenced in a study of blood T cells in healthy people across ages. Combining a sample-barcoded 5' primer with a J-beta primer mix, a second PCR ran for 7 to 11 cycles. TCRdb reanalysed the 5' RACE reads using MiXCR and keeps one entry per CDR3 protein. The repertoire consists of over a million distinct CDR3 sequences, with around 25% occurring once and the leading ten covering about 0.69%. This sample was shared with a second study, whose subject was T cells of mothers and their children.

Sequencing used blood. The receptors were gathered from a girl aged 2-10 years in good health.

The gene calls are TRBV5-1 and TRBJ2-5; no definite D call. V was trimmed by 1 base and J by 1 base, leaving 11 bases between them. The CDR3 spans 15 residues. Germline V CDR1 and CDR2: SGHRS, YFSETQ. The CDR3 spells CASSLFGQFQETQYF. CDR3 coding DNA: TGCGCCAGCAGCTTGTTCGGCCAGTTCCAAGAGACCCAGTACTTC. The full variable domain, its missing parts supplied by reference TRBV5-1 and TRBJ2-5, is KAGVTQTPRYLIKTRGQQVTLSCSPISGHRSVSWYQQTPGQGLQFLFEYFSETQRNKGNFPGRFSGRQFSNSRSEMNVSTLELGDSALYLCASSLFGQFQETQYFGPGTRLLVL.

CDR3 region: CSVKGTGTGGSTNEKLFF. CDR3 in DNA: TGCAGTGTCAAAGGTACCGGGACAGGGGGCTCGACTAATGAAAAACTGTTTTTT. V is TRBV29-1 and J is TRBJ1-4; 12 bases map to TRBD1. The CDR3 has 18 amino acids. Per germline, CDR1 SQVTM and CDR2 ANQGSEA.

The chain recombines TRBV12-3 or TRBV12-4 with TRBJ1-3, with no clear D. V lost 6 bases to trimming and J lost 0 bases, with 9 bases between them. The CDR3 is made up of 14 amino acids. The CDR3 sequence is CASRPSYSGNTIYF. DNA of the CDR3: TGTGCCAGCAGACCATCATACTCTGGAAACACCATATATTTT.

This chain uses TRBV7-2 with TRBJ2-7; 11 nucleotides agree with TRBD1. The CDR3 is 16 amino acids. In germline, CDR1 is SGHTA, CDR2 FQGNSA. J was trimmed by 2 bases and V by 2 bases; bases with no gene match: 5. The CDR3 sequence: CASSLLPGQGAYEQYF. Here the CDR3 DNA reads TGTGCCAGCAGCTTACTACCGGGACAGGGGGCCTACGAGCAGTACTTC.

This chain joins TRBV27 and TRBJ1-4; D remains ambiguous. The CDR3 is 14 amino acids. Germline loops: CDR1 MNHEY, CDR2 SMNVEV (reference sequence). V was clipped by 2 bases and J by 5 bases, with 9 bases between them. In DNA, the CDR3 is TGTGCCAGCAGTTTAATCGGGGTCAATGAAAAACTGTTTTTT. This codes for CASSLIGVNEKLFF.

About this clonotype itself: The junction shows a germline mismatch at one end, possibly a read error. This chain joins TRBV19 and TRBJ1-2; 8 nucleotides line up with TRBD1. Germline CDR1 is LNHDA and CDR2 is SQIVND (reference sequence). The length of the CDR3 is 15 residues. Here the CDR3 reads CASSTDIGTGRGYTF. CDR3 nucleotide sequence: TGCGCCAGTAGTACAGACATCGGGACAGGTCGTGGCTACACCTTC. Variable domain in full (rest from reference TRBV19 and TRBJ1-2): DGGITQSPKYLFRKEGQNVTLSCEQNLNHDAMYWYRQDPGQGLRLIYYSQIVNDFQKGDIAEGYSVSREKKESFPLTVTSAQKNPTAFYLCASSTDIGTGRGYTFGSGTRLTVV.

Notes on this clonotype: The conserved final phenylalanine or tryptophan is absent from the CDR3, which likely points to a read error. This sequence joins TRBV19 and TRBJ2-6; no clear D gene. Between the trimmed V and J ends, which lost 9 bases and 2 bases, there was a span of 8 bases. This CDR3 contains 13 residues. The germline V gene encodes CDR1 LNHDA and CDR2 SQIVND (reference sequence). CDR3 region: CASLRPGANVLTL. Here the CDR3 DNA reads TGTGCCAGCCTCAGGCCTGGGGCCAACGTCCTGACTTTA.

This chain connects TRBV19 to TRBJ1-2, with no clear D. This CDR3 region has 13 residues. The ends were cut back, 4 bases at V and 4 bases at J, with 10 bases in the middle. Germline values: CDR1 LNHDA, CDR2 SQIVND (reference sequence). CDR3 in amino acids: CASSNSNSYGYTF. In DNA, the CDR3 is TGTGCCAGTAGTAACTCAAACTCCTATGGCTACACCTTC.

In its sample, this clonotype was seen a few times. The junction and the germline gene differ at one end; a read error may be behind it. The rearrangement links TRBV6-5 to TRBJ2-4; tentatively, D is TRBD2 (6 bases). The CDR3 totals 15 residues. Germline V gene lookup returns CDR1 MNHEY and CDR2 SVGAGI. The chain's CDR3 is CASSTTSMAKNIRYF. In DNA form, the CDR3 reads TGTGCCAGCAGCACCACTAGCATGGCCAAAAACATTCGGTACTTC.

The chain is built from TRBV7-2 and TRBJ1-2; 9 bases are a match to TRBD1. The germline CDR1 and CDR2 sequences are SGHTA and FQGNSA. The CDR3 loop spans 14 amino acids. J was trimmed by 5 bases and V by 5 bases; bases with no gene match: 6. The CDR3 loop is CASSLDRGKYGYTF. The CDR3, as DNA: TGTGCCAGCAGCCTAGACAGGGGGAAGTATGGCTACACCTTC.

The chain uses TRBV2 and TRBJ2-6; tentative D call: TRBD2 (6 bases). The V end lost 10 bases, the J end lost 3 bases, and 25 bases lay between the germline ends. This CDR3 contains 18 residues. Germline lookup yields CDR1 SNHLY and CDR2 FYNNEI. CDR3 sequence: CANAGPGLGVGGANVLTF. The CDR3, as DNA: TGTGCCAACGCCGGACCGGGACTGGGGGTTGGTGGGGCCAACGTCCTGACTTTC.

V gene TRBV4-1 combines with J gene TRBJ1-4; 7 bases map to TRBD1. The CDR3 is 16 amino acids. Germline CDR1 MGHRA, CDR2 YSYEKL. Trimming removed 3 bases from V and 4 bases from J; junction bases left unmatched: 8. The CDR3 here is CASSHDQGVLNEKLFF. Written as DNA, the CDR3 is TGCGCCAGCAGCCACGATCAGGGGGTCCTTAATGAAAAACTGTTTTTT.

This chain links TRBV29-1 with TRBJ1-2, with 8 bases lining up with TRBD1. This CDR3 contains 18 residues. Unmatched junction bases numbered 24, after V lost 6 bases and J lost 6 bases. In germline, CDR1 is SQVTM, CDR2 ANQGSEA. CDR3 nucleotides: TGCAGCGTCGCCCTCGACCGATCCCGGACAGGGTCGAGGGATGGCTACACCTTC. Its translation: CSVALDRSRTGSRDGYTF.

The sample holds a few counts of this clonotype. The chain joins TRBV4-2 to TRBJ2-7, with 8 bases identical to TRBD1. From germline, CDR1 is LGHNA and CDR2 YNFKEQ. This CDR3 has 14 amino acids. The trim removed 4 bases at V and 2 bases at J, leaving 4 bases unmatched. CDR3 amino acids: CASSPGQEAYEQYF. The CDR3 region has the DNA TGTGCCAGCAGCCCGGGACAGGAAGCCTACGAGCAGTACTTC.

This clonotype was counted a single time. This chain links TRBV12-3 or TRBV12-4 with TRBJ2-3, with D maybe TRBD1 (6 bases). The CDR3 sequence is 14 residues long. V was pared by 6 bases and J by 4 bases, with 14 bases between. CDR3 sequence reads: CASSQPNRADTQYF. The DNA of the CDR3 is TGTGCCAGCAGCCAACCGAACAGGGCAGATACGCAGTATTTT.

There are a few counts of this clonotype. CDR3 coding DNA: TGCGCCAGCAGCTTGCTTTTTCTAGCGGGGGAGCTACCTAACCAAGAGACCCAGTACTTC. As protein: CASSLLFLAGELPNQETQYF. The chain has TRBV5-1 and TRBJ2-5; 10 nucleotides agree with TRBD2. Germline-derived CDR1 and CDR2 are SGHRS and YFSETQ. The CDR3 runs 20 residues. V was pared by 1 base and J by 0 bases, with 15 bases of the junction left unmatched.

The genes are TRBV7-2 and TRBJ2-5, with a possible D match to TRBD2 (7 bases). In germline, CDR1 is SGHTA, CDR2 FQGNSA. V lost 4 bases, J lost 5 bases, and 20 bases lay in between. There are 16 residues in the CDR3. CDR3 in amino acids: CASSSLARGGRETQYF. As DNA, the CDR3 is TGTGCCAGCAGCTCGTTAGCGAGGGGGGGGCGGGAGACCCAGTACTTC.

The chain uses TRBV2 and TRBJ1-3; the match to TRBD1 covers 12 bases. V lost 6 bases, J lost 4 bases, and 7 bases stayed unmatched. Germline loops: CDR1 SNHLY, CDR2 FYNNEI. The CDR3 extends over 16 amino acids. The CDR3 loop reads CASSGGQGADGNTIYF. In DNA, the CDR3 is TGTGCCAGCAGCGGGGGACAGGGGGCAGACGGAAACACCATATATTTT. Supplemented by reference TRBV2 and TRBJ1-3, the full variable domain reads EPEVTQTPSHQVTQMGQEVILRCVPISNHLYFYWYRQILGQKVEFLVSFYNNEISEKSEIFDDQFSVERPDGSNFTLKIRSTKLEDSAMYFCASSGGQGADGNTIYFGEGSWLTVV.

This clonotype has just a few counts. The chain uses TRBV7-9 and TRBJ2-7; D is ambiguous. This CDR3 has 14 residues. V gave up 1 base and J gave up 2 bases, with 9 bases separating them. The germline CDR1 and CDR2 sequences are SEHNR and FQNEAQ (reference sequence). As DNA, the CDR3 is TGTGCCAGCAGCTTAGACCCTATCGCCTACGAGCAGTACTTC. It codes for CASSLDPIAYEQYF.

The chain combines TRBV27 with TRBJ2-1; 7 bases match TRBD2. Trimming at V came to 3 bases and at J to 10 bases, leaving 12 bases not matched to a gene. This CDR3 has 15 amino acids. Germline V gene sequence: CDR1 MNHEY, CDR2 SMNVEV (reference sequence). CDR3 DNA sequence: TGTGCCAGCAGTTTCCCGGGGGAGGGTCTTACAGAGCAGTTCTTC. It encodes CASSFPGEGLTEQFF.